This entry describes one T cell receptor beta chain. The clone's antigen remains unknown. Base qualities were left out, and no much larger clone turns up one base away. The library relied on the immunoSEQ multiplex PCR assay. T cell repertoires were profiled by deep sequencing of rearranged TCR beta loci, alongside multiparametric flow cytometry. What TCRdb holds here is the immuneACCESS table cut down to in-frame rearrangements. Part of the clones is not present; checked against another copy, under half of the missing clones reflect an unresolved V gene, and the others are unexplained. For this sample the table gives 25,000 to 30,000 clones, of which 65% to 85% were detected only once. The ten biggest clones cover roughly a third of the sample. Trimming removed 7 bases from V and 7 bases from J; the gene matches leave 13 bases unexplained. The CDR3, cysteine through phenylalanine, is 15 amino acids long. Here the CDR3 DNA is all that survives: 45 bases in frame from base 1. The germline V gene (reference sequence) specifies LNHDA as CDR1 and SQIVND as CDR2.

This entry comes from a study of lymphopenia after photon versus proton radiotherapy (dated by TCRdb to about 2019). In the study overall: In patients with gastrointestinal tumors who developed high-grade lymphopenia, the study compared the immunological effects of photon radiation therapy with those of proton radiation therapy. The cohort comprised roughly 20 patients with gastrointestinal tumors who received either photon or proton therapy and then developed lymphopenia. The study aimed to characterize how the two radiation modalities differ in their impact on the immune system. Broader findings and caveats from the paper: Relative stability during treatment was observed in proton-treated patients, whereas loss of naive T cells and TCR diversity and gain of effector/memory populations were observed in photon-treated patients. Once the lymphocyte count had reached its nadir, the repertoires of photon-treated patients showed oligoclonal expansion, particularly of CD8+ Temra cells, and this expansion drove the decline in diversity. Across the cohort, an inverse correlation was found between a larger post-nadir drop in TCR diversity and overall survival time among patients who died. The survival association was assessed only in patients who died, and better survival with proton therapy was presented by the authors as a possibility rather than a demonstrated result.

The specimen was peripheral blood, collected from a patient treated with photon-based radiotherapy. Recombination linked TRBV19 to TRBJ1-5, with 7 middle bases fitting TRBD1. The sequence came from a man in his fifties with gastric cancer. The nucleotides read TGTGCCAGTAACCCTACAACAGGGGTAATCCAGCCCCAGCATTTT. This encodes CASNPTTGVIQPQHF.